The sequence of this T cell receptor (beta chain) was determined in a study of blood T cells in healthy people across ages. Study-wide results and caveats: Estimates of total diversity, which came from one million sequenced T cells, were considered to be underestimates.

Germline V lookup: CDR1 SQVTM, CDR2 ANQGSEA. Trimming removed 0 bases from V and 4 bases from J, with 1 base in between. The CDR3 sequence is 10 residues long. This clonotype has at least ten counts. The antigen is unknown. A sample-barcoded 5' primer and a J-beta primer mix were used in a second PCR of about 6 to 11 cycles. TCRdb called the 5' RACE reads again in MiXCR, with one record for every CDR3 protein. Among 720,000 or so distinct CDR3 sequences listed, 40% to 45% were seen once. This TCR was recovered from a man aged 80 or over in good health. This rearrangement joins TRBV29-1 to TRBJ2-7; D gene ambiguous. The sample consisted of blood. Here the CDR3 DNA reads TGCAGCGTTGAAGATTACGAGCAGTACTTC. It codes for CSVEDYEQYF.